Presented here are 32 T cell receptor beta chains from one specimen sequenced in a study of beta chain features in type 1 diabetes. For these receptors, no antigen is known. The study, taken as a whole, reports: TCRB CDR3 length was moderately but significantly reduced in all four CD4+ subsets of Type 1 diabetes patients.

Isolated RNA was reverse transcribed in full, so expressed TCRB transcripts were sequenced. TCRdb keeps only in-frame clones here, not all; method: immunoSEQ multiplex PCR. The sample gives hundreds of thousands of clones, more than 13% of which show up once; 0.03% to 0.04% is in the top ten. Sequencing was performed on naive CD4+ T cells from blood. The origin of the receptors is a young man with type 1 diabetes.

A few counts support this clone. The chain couples TRBV19 to TRBJ2-3, with 9 bases that match TRBD2. This CDR3 contains 15 residues. V shed 6 bases, J shed 3 bases, and the junction held 7 bases outside the gene matches. In germline, CDR1 is LNHDA, CDR2 SQIVND (reference sequence). For the CDR3, the DNA is TGTGCCAGTAGGAGGATAGCGGGAGTTACAGATACGCAGTATTTT. Amino acids: CASRRIAGVTDTQYF.

The gene calls are TRBV29-1 and TRBJ2-1; no reliable D call. The CDR3 sequence is 13 residues long. Trimming took 8 bases from V and 6 from J, leaving 17 bases between them. Germline CDR1 reads SQVTM; CDR2 reads ANQGSEA. The CDR3 DNA is TGCAGCTCCAAAGGGTGGTGGGGCAATGAGCAGTTCTTC. It translates to CSSKGWWGNEQFF.

The chain is built from TRBV9 and TRBJ2-5; D call uncertain. Per germline, CDR1 SGDLS and CDR2 YYNGEE. The CDR3 covers 13 residues. The V gene lost 4 bases and the J gene lost 0 bases, with 7 bases spanning the gap. CDR3 sequence: CASSPWDQETQYF. The CDR3, as DNA: TGTGCCAGCAGCCCCTGGGACCAAGAGACCCAGTACTTC.

The chain joins TRBV30 to TRBJ2-7; D unclear. Germline V gives CDR1 GTSNPN, CDR2 SVGIG (reference sequence). Trimming left V 0 bases short and J 4 bases short, with 7 bases between. This CDR3 region has 12 residues. CDR3 DNA: TGTGCCTGGAGTGTAAACCCGTACGAGCAGTACTTC. This encodes CAWSVNPYEQYF.

This clone was seen only a few times. The rearrangement links TRBV2 to TRBJ1-1; D gene ambiguous. The V gene lost 6 bases and the J gene lost 5 bases, with 13 bases spanning the gap. The CDR3 extends over 13 amino acids. CDR1 is SNHLY, CDR2 FYNNEI, per germline. The CDR3 here is CASSPRETTEAFF. CDR3 DNA: TGTGCCAGCAGCCCAAGGGAAACAACTGAAGCTTTCTTT. Together with reference TRBV2 and TRBJ1-1, the CDR3 gives the full variable domain: EPEVTQTPSHQVTQMGQEVILRCVPISNHLYFYWYRQILGQKVEFLVSFYNNEISEKSEIFDDQFSVERPDGSNFTLKIRSTKLEDSAMYFCASSPRETTEAFFGQGTRLTVV.

This chain connects TRBV30 to TRBJ2-7, with D possibly TRBD1 on 5 matching bases. CDR1 GTSNPN and CDR2 SVGIG come from the germline V gene (reference sequence). V was cut by 1 base and J by 5 bases, with 12 bases left in between. The CDR3 is 13 residues long. Written as DNA, the CDR3 is TGTGCCTGGAGTGGGGCAGGGATGGACGAGCAGTACTTC. This translates into CAWSGAGMDEQYF.

In this sample, this clone turned up a few times. The rearrangement links TRBV30 to TRBJ1-5; D might be TRBD1 (6 bases). V dropped 0 bases and J dropped 5 bases, with 11 bases sitting between them. Germline V CDR1 and CDR2: GTSNPN, SVGIG (reference sequence). CDR3 length: 14 amino acids. CDR3 protein: CAWSVSRGDQPQHF. CDR3 bases: TGTGCCTGGAGTGTTAGCAGGGGAGATCAGCCCCAGCATTTT.

This clone was found a few times. The J gene is TRBJ2-1, the V gene TRBV10-3, with a possible D match to TRBD2 (6 bases). The germline gives CDR1 ENHRY, CDR2 SYGVKD. This CDR3 has 13 amino acids. Trimming took 10 bases from V and 4 from J, leaving 14 bases between them. CDR3 sequence (DNA): TGTGCCAGCTCGGGGGAGCGGTACAATGAGCAGTTCTTC. It codes for CASSGERYNEQFF.

The J gene is TRBJ2-5, the V gene TRBV19; D is possibly TRBD1 or TRBD2 (5 bases each). Trimming removed 10 bases at V and 5 bases at J, with 14 bases between. Germline assignment: CDR1 LNHDA and CDR2 SQIVND (reference sequence). The CDR3 has 12 amino acids. The CDR3 region is CATRDPRETQYF. In DNA form, the CDR3 reads TGTGCCACCCGGGACCCTCGGGAGACCCAGTACTTC.

V gene TRBV19 combines with J gene TRBJ2-1, with TRBD2 matching 11 bases. This CDR3 contains 17 residues. Germline trimming cut 0 bases from V and 12 bases from J; bases unmatched to any gene: 13. Germline V gene sequence: CDR1 LNHDA, CDR2 SQIVND (reference sequence). The CDR3 DNA reads as TGTGCCAGTAGTATAGATGGACTAGCGGGCGCCCGTGGGGGGCAGTTCTTC. Translation: CASSIDGLAGARGGQFF.

The chain recombines TRBV6-5 with TRBJ2-6; D gene unclear. Germline V gene data show CDR1 as MNHEY and CDR2 as SVGAGI. Trimming left V 7 bases short and J 2 bases short, with 6 bases between. There are 13 residues in the CDR3. CDR3 loop: CASILAGANVLTF. For the CDR3, the DNA is TGTGCCAGCATCCTAGCTGGGGCCAACGTCCTGACTTTC.

A few counts support this clone. This sequence joins TRBV7-2 and TRBJ2-2; D perhaps matches TRBD2 (5 bases). The germline CDR1 and CDR2 sequences are SGHTA and FQGNSA. This CDR3 spans 15 amino acids. V lost 6 bases and J 2 bases, leaving 13 bases between the germline ends. CDR3 residues: CASRKRAPNTGELFF. CDR3 nucleotides: TGTGCCAGCAGAAAGAGGGCCCCAAACACCGGGGAGCTGTTTTTT.

Only a few counts were recorded for this clone. J is TRBJ2-3 and V is TRBV4-3, with TRBD2 matching over 8 bases. Trimming removed 5 bases from V and 0 bases from J; junction bases left unmatched: 10. The CDR3 sequence is 17 residues long. The germline CDR1 and CDR2 sequences are LGHNA and YSLEER. CDR3 DNA sequence: TGCGCCAGCAGCGCCCGAGGCGCGGGGGGTAGCACAGATACGCAGTATTTT. This sequence encodes CASSARGAGGSTDTQYF.

This clone was picked up a small number of times. The sample has other DNA sequences that encode this CDR3 too. The gene calls are TRBV7-2 and TRBJ2-3; D unclear. The CDR3 extends over 12 amino acids. V was pared by 5 bases and J by 2 bases, with 5 bases between. The germline gives CDR1 SGHTA, CDR2 FQGNSA. The CDR3 bases are TGTGCCAGCAGCCCATACACAGATACGCAGTATTTT. Amino acid sequence: CASSPYTDTQYF. Filled out from reference TRBV7-2 and TRBJ2-3, the complete variable domain reads GAGVSQSPSNKVTEKGKDVELRCDPISGHTALYWYRQSLGQGLEFLIYFQGNSAPDKSGLPSDRFSAERTGGSVSTLTIQRTQQEDSAVYLCASSPYTDTQYFGPGTRLTVL.

The rearrangement uses TRBV15 and TRBJ1-2; D uncertain. There are 12 residues in the CDR3. V lost 0 bases and J 3 bases, leaving 2 bases between the germline ends. Germline V gene sequence: CDR1 LNHNV, CDR2 YYDKDF (reference sequence). The CDR3 loop reads CATSRDHYGYTF. CDR3 sequence (DNA): TGTGCCACCAGCAGAGATCACTATGGCTACACCTTC.

The sample holds a few counts of this clone. The chain is built from TRBV14 and TRBJ2-1, with D uncertain. The CDR3 loop spans 15 amino acids. CDR1 and CDR2 (germline): SGHDN, FVKESK. Trimming stripped 2 bases from V and 5 bases from J, with 13 bases between. The CDR3 nucleotides read TGTGCCAGCAGCCAATATGACTTCCCCAACAATGAGCAGTTCTTC. Its translation is CASSQYDFPNNEQFF.

This clone was seen only a few times. The chain couples TRBV6-6 to TRBJ2-3; the match to TRBD1 covers 8 bases. This CDR3 contains 13 residues. The trim removed 6 bases at V and 7 bases at J, leaving 6 bases unmatched. Germline V gene data show CDR1 as MNHNY and CDR2 as SVGAGI (reference sequence). The CDR3 sequence: CASRQGVGNTQYF. The CDR3 nucleotides read TGTGCCAGCAGACAGGGGGTCGGGAATACGCAGTATTTT.

This clone was seen more than once but under ten times. The chain carries TRBV9 and TRBJ2-2; 7 bases line up with TRBD2. The CDR3 length is 16 residues. Germline-derived CDR1 and CDR2 are SGDLS and YYNGEE. Trimming took 3 bases from V and 0 from J; bases not matched to a gene: 5. Here the CDR3 reads CASSERGDSNTGELFF. The CDR3, as DNA: TGTGCCAGCAGCGAACGGGGGGACTCGAACACCGGGGAGCTGTTTTTT.

This clone has just a few counts. Germline is not matched at one junction end, which may reflect a read error. The V and J genes are TRBV2 and TRBJ1-2; D remains unclear. This CDR3 comprises 12 residues. CDR1 and CDR2 (germline): SNHLY, FYNNEI. The CDR3: CASQPANYGCTF. The CDR3 bases are TGTGCCAGCCAGCCAGCTAACTATGGCTGCACCTTC.

The V call is TRBV6-6, the J call TRBJ1-1; D not certain. This CDR3 has 13 residues. Germline assignment: CDR1 MNHNY and CDR2 SVGAGI (reference sequence). V dropped 5 bases and J dropped 3 bases, with 10 bases sitting between them. DNA of the CDR3: TGTGCCAGCAGTGCCCCGATAGACACTGAAGCTTTCTTT. Its translation: CASSAPIDTEAFF.

The chain has TRBV15 and TRBJ2-6; either TRBD1 or TRBD2 may fit D (7 bases each). This CDR3 region has 18 residues. CDR1 and CDR2 (germline): LNHNV, YYDKDF (reference sequence). V lost 3 bases, J lost 0 bases, and 15 bases lay in between. CDR3: CATSRGGTDLSGANVLTF. The CDR3 coding sequence is TGTGCCACCAGCAGGGGAGGGACAGACCTCTCTGGGGCCAACGTCCTGACTTTC.

The table lists this clone with a count of one. The J gene is TRBJ2-1, the V gene TRBV5-1, with D possibly matching TRBD2 (5 bases). The germline V gene encodes CDR1 SGHRS and CDR2 YFSETQ. The CDR3 consists of 15 residues. Trimming took 1 base from V and 8 from J, leaving 16 bases between them. DNA of the CDR3: TGCGCCAGCAGCTTGATGCTAGCCTCAGGCGATGAGCAGTTCTTC. It is translated as CASSLMLASGDEQFF.

V and J are TRBV29-1 and TRBJ2-7, with 10 bases lining up with TRBD2. Germline CDR1 SQVTM, CDR2 ANQGSEA. This CDR3 spans 14 amino acids. J lost 2 bases, V lost 3 bases, and 4 bases had no gene match. CDR3 DNA: TGCAGCGTTGATGGGCTAGCGGGAGCCTACGAGCAGTACTTC. Encoded protein: CSVDGLAGAYEQYF.

The CDR3 protein is CSVEVGYTF. The CDR3 DNA sequence: TGCAGCGTTGAGGTCGGCTACACCTTC. The chain is built from TRBV29-1 and TRBJ1-2; D uncertain. CDR1 SQVTM and CDR2 ANQGSEA come from the germline V gene. The CDR3 is made up of 9 amino acids. The V and J ends lost 3 bases and 8 bases respectively, with 4 bases between them.

The chain combines TRBV28 with TRBJ1-1, with 10 bases fitting TRBD1. Unmatched junction bases numbered 2, after V lost 6 bases and J lost 4 bases. This CDR3 has 13 amino acids. Germline CDR1 reads MDHEN; CDR2 reads SYDVKM. CDR3 region: CASSDRGPTEAFF. In DNA, the CDR3 is TGTGCCAGCAGCGACAGGGGGCCCACTGAAGCTTTCTTT.

This clone was recorded a few times. This specimen includes other DNA sequences encoding the same CDR3. The CDR3 nucleotides are TGTGCCAGCAGCCTCGACAGAAATTCACCCCTCCACTTT. Its protein product is CASSLDRNSPLHF. The V gene is TRBV6-5, the J gene TRBJ1-6; D is possibly TRBD1 (5 bases). Trimming left V 6 bases short and J 7 bases short, with 10 bases between. The germline gives CDR1 MNHEY, CDR2 SVGAGI. The CDR3 covers 13 residues.

This clone has only a few counts. This chain joins TRBV7-9 and TRBJ1-2; 7 bases match TRBD1. The CDR3 runs 14 residues. Per germline, CDR1 SEHNR and CDR2 FQNEAQ (reference sequence). The V and J ends lost 5 bases and 5 bases, in that order; junction bases with no gene match: 8. The DNA for the CDR3 is TGTGCCAGCAGCCCTCAGGGGGTGGATTATGGCTACACCTTC. It translates to CASSPQGVDYGYTF.

The rearrangement links TRBV7-9 to TRBJ2-5, with a possible D match to TRBD2 (6 bases). This CDR3 is built from 13 residues. Germline CDR1 and CDR2: SEHNR and FQNEAQ (reference sequence). Trimming pared 2 bases from V and 5 bases from J, leaving 9 bases between. The CDR3 sequence: CASSLTAGETQYF. Here the CDR3 DNA reads TGTGCCAGCAGCTTAACAGCGGGCGAGACCCAGTACTTC.

The chain links TRBV4-2 to TRBJ2-3, with TRBD2 matching 7 bases. Looked up from germline, CDR1 is LGHNA and CDR2 is YNFKEQ. The CDR3 consists of 18 residues. J lost 2 bases, V lost 0 bases, and 11 bases had no gene match. The CDR3 spells CASSQEGGSSLFTDTQYF. In DNA form, the CDR3 reads TGTGCCAGCAGCCAAGAAGGCGGGAGTTCCCTCTTCACAGATACGCAGTATTTT.

The chain couples TRBV29-1 to TRBJ2-7; D may be TRBD2 (6 bases). This CDR3 region has 12 residues. Germline V gene sequence: CDR1 SQVTM, CDR2 ANQGSEA. With 8 bases removed from V and 7 bases from J, the gap between germline ends came to 18 bases. The CDR3, as DNA: TGCAGCATTGTGGGAGGACCGCGAGAGCAGTACTTC. Encoded protein: CSIVGGPREQYF.

The V call is TRBV19, the J call TRBJ2-7; TRBD2 might be the D (5 bases). Looked up from germline, CDR1 is LNHDA and CDR2 is SQIVND (reference sequence). Trimming removed 9 bases from V and 3 bases from J, with 18 bases in between. The CDR3 runs 14 residues. This CDR3 reads CASSPGYGVYEQYF. CDR3 nucleotide sequence: TGTGCCAGCAGCCCGGGCTACGGGGTCTACGAGCAGTACTTC.

A few counts support this clone. V usage is TRBV5-1 and J usage is TRBJ2-3; TRBD1 matches at 7 bases. V shed 0 bases and J 2 bases; nucleotides not matched to a gene: 6. Per germline, CDR1 SGHRS and CDR2 YFSETQ. The CDR3 spans 16 residues. The CDR3 DNA reads TGCGCCAGCAGCTTGGGACGGGGACAGCTCACAGATACGCAGTATTTT. The encoded protein is CASSLGRGQLTDTQYF. The full variable domain, its missing parts supplied by reference TRBV5-1 and TRBJ2-3, is KAGVTQTPRYLIKTRGQQVTLSCSPISGHRSVSWYQQTPGQGLQFLFEYFSETQRNKGNFPGRFSGRQFSNSRSEMNVSTLELGDSALYLCASSLGRGQLTDTQYFGPGTRLTVL.